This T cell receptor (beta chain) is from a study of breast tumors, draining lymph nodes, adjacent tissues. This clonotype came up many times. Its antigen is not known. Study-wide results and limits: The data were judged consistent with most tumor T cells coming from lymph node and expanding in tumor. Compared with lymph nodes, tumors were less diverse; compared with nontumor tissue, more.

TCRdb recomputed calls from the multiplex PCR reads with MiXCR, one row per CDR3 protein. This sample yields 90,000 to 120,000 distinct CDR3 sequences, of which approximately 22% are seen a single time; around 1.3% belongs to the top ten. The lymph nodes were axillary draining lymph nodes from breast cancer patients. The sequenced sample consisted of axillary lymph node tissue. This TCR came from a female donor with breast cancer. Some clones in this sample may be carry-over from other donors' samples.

The CDR3, as DNA: TGTGCCAGCAGCTTAGACAGTCCCACCTCCTACGAGCAGTACTTC. Its translation is CASSLDSPTSYEQYF. J is TRBJ2-7 and V is TRBV7-2; no reliable D call. Germline CDR1 is SGHTA and CDR2 is FQGNSA. The length of the CDR3 is 15 residues. V was shortened by 1 base and J by 0 bases, with 10 bases between the two germline ends.